The 31 T cell receptor beta chains below come from one sample, sequenced in a study of T cells in women clearing cervical HPV infection. TCRdb's copy holds only in-frame clones and misses some; the assay was immunoSEQ multiplex PCR. The sample table sets out 25,000 to 35,000 clones. Sequencing was done on a sample of blood buffy coat. These receptors were collected from a woman between 18 and 75 years old with a cervical HPV16 infection that either progressed to CIN3+ or cleared (not recorded which).

The CDR3 sequence is CASSFTGTEQETQYF. CDR3 bases read: TGTGCCAGCAGCTTCACCGGGACAGAGCAAGAGACC. The gene calls are TRBV11-3 and TRBJ2-5; 7 bases match TRBD1. The read comes to an end 3 residues before the CDR3 does, leaving the germline J gene to fill in the end. V was pared by 3 bases and J by 2 bases, with 6 bases of the junction left unmatched. The V gene's germline CDR1 is SGHNT and CDR2 YENEEA. The CDR3 runs to 15 residues. Full variable domain (rest looked up from reference TRBV11-3 and TRBJ2-5): EAGVVQSPRYKIIEKKQPVAFWCNPISGHNTLYWYLQNLGQGPELLIRYENEEAVDDSQLPKDRFSAERLKGVDSTLKIQPAELGDSAVYLCASSFTGTEQETQYFGPGTRLLVL.

About this clone itself: Sequencing ends 3 residues short of the CDR3 end; the germline J gene provides the rest. V gene TRBV2 combines with J gene TRBJ2-3; 12 bases fit TRBD2. Germline lookup yields CDR1 SNHLY and CDR2 FYNNEI. This CDR3 region has 17 residues. The CDR3 DNA, read in part, is TGTGCCAGCATCAACGGACTAGCGGGGCCCGCTCGAGAGACG. This codes for CASINGLAGPARET. The CDR3 reads in full as CASINGLAGPARETQYF.

Comments on this clone: The CDR3 is cut off 3 residues early in the read; its end comes from the germline J gene. The chain links TRBV10-1 to TRBJ2-7; perhaps TRBD1 as D (6 bases). This CDR3 has 14 amino acids. V was clipped by 3 bases and J by 4 bases, with 13 bases between them. Germline V gives CDR1 WNHNN, CDR2 SYGVQD (reference sequence). The CDR3 sequence: CASSENRRGYEQYF. Partial CDR3 DNA: TGCGCCAGCAGTGAAAACCGAAGGGGGTACGAG.

Remarks on this clone: The sequenced fragment ends 3 residues before the CDR3 boundary, so the rest is inferred from the germline J gene. This chain links TRBV2 with TRBJ1-2; D is unresolved. The germline gives CDR1 SNHLY, CDR2 FYNNEI. There are 13 residues in the CDR3. Trimming removed 7 bases from V and 3 bases from J, with 12 bases in between. Partial CDR3 DNA: TGTGCCAGCACCCCAGGTGTCCACTATGGC. Amino acids: CASTPGVHYG. The full CDR3 reads CASTPGVHYGYTF.

Comment on this clone: The read ends 3 residues early relative to the CDR3; the germline J gene fills the gap. The rearrangement joins TRBV20-1 to TRBJ1-2, with a possible D match to TRBD1 (6 bases). Deletions cut 6 bases from V and 5 bases from J, with 10 bases between. Germline V lookup: CDR1 DFQATT, CDR2 SNEGSKA (reference sequence). There are 11 residues in the CDR3. CDR3 DNA, as far as it was read: TGCAGTGCGTCGGACAGATATGGC. Amino acids: CSASDRYG. Given in full, the CDR3 is CSASDRYGYTF.

As regards this clone: Coverage ceases 3 residues before the CDR3 finishes, and the germline J gene fills in the end. The rearrangement links TRBV4-2 to TRBJ2-3; maybe TRBD2 (6 bases). There are 17 residues in the CDR3. Germline V gene data show CDR1 as LGHNA and CDR2 as YNFKEQ. The part of the CDR3 DNA that was read is TGTGCCAGCAGCCCTATTCCACCGAGCGGGCGGCAAGAGACG. This codes for CASSPIPPSGRQET. The CDR3 reads in full as CASSPIPPSGRQETQYF.

Worth noting for this clone: The read terminates 3 residues ahead of where the CDR3 ends, so the germline J gene completes it. The chain joins TRBV2 to TRBJ2-7, with D possibly being TRBD2 (6 bases). The CDR3 covers 12 residues. CDR1 and CDR2 (germline): SNHLY, FYNNEI. Deletions cut 5 bases from V and 6 bases from J, with 11 bases between. Incomplete CDR3 DNA: TGTGCCAGCAGTACGGAGGGCCTCGAG. Its translation: CASSTEGLE. The whole CDR3 region reads CASSTEGLEQYF.

As concerns this clone: The sequence runs out 3 residues before the end of the CDR3; the remainder is reconstructed from the germline J gene. The rearrangement links TRBV13 to TRBJ1-5, with D maybe TRBD1 (5 bases). There are 15 residues in the CDR3. The germline V gene encodes CDR1 PRHDT and CDR2 FYEKMQ (reference sequence). Trimming cost V 0 bases and J 2 bases, with 8 bases left between them. The sequenced part of the CDR3 DNA is TGTGCCAGCAGCTTAGGCGGGACTGGCAATCAGCCC. Translated, it gives CASSLGGTGNQP. The CDR3 reads in full as CASSLGGTGNQPQHF.

A remark on this clone: The observed sequence ends 3 residues before the CDR3 terminus, with the missing tail filled in from the germline J gene. V and J are TRBV10-3 and TRBJ2-6; 11 nucleotides agree with TRBD1. Germline V CDR1 and CDR2: ENHRY, SYGVKD. Unmatched junction bases numbered 10, after V lost 3 bases and J lost 3 bases. CDR3 length: 19 amino acids. The CDR3 sequence: CAISDKSGTGGGGANVLTF. CDR3 bases read: TGTGCCATCAGTGACAAATCCGGGACAGGGGGAGGTGGGGCCAACGTC.

Points on this clone: Sequencing ends 3 residues short of the CDR3 end; the germline J gene provides the rest. The rearrangement uses TRBV30 and TRBJ2-3; 9 bases agree with TRBD2. Germline loops: CDR1 GTSNPN, CDR2 SVGIG (reference sequence). The CDR3 runs 17 residues. V was pared by 4 bases and J by 4 bases, with 15 bases of the junction left unmatched. The CDR3 here is CAWTKGGSGSVADTQYF. CDR3 DNA, as far as it was read: TGTGCCTGGACCAAGGGTGGTAGCGGGAGTGTCGCAGATACG.

By frequency, this clone registers medium-sized (0.01 to 0.1%). The CDR3 extends 3 residues past the end of the read, so its final part is completed from the germline J gene. This chain links TRBV18 with TRBJ2-7; D is perhaps TRBD1 or TRBD2 (6 bases each). CDR3 length: 15 residues. With 6 bases removed from V and 4 bases from J, the gap between germline ends came to 19 bases. Germline loops: CDR1 KGHSH, CDR2 LQKENI. Incomplete CDR3 DNA: TGTGCCAGCTCGCAAGGGGGAGGTCCCCTTTACGAG. This translates into CASSQGGGPLYE. The whole CDR3 protein reads CASSQGGGPLYEQYF.

Regarding this clone: Read sequence stops 3 residues before the CDR3 end, and the germline J gene provides the missing end. This sequence joins TRBV10-3 and TRBJ2-1; 8 bases map to TRBD1. Germline V gene lookup returns CDR1 ENHRY and CDR2 SYGVKD. Unmatched junction bases numbered 15, after V lost 8 bases and J lost 6 bases. The CDR3 is 16 residues long. This CDR3 reads CAIPEPLQGGGNEQFF. The covered CDR3 bases are TGTGCCATCCCCGAGCCGCTACAGGGGGGAGGCAATGAG.

Points on this clone: The CDR3 is cut off 3 residues early in the read; its end comes from the germline J gene. The genes are TRBV18 and TRBJ1-3, with TRBD1 identical over 8 bases. Germline V lookup: CDR1 KGHSH, CDR2 LQKENI. The CDR3 covers 16 residues. V lost 3 bases and J lost 3; bases outside the gene matches: 7. Partial CDR3 DNA: TGTGCCAGCTCACCGCAGGGGGCATCTATTGGAAACACC. Protein sequence: CASSPQGASIGNT. In full, the CDR3 is CASSPQGASIGNTIYF.

Comments on this clone: The read terminates 3 residues ahead of where the CDR3 ends, so the germline J gene completes it. This sequence joins TRBV7-3 and TRBJ1-1; D is possibly TRBD1 (5 bases). The CDR3 contains 15 residues. The ends were cut back, 6 bases at V and 0 bases at J, with 14 bases in the middle. Germline V gene sequence: CDR1 SGHTA, CDR2 FQGTGA. CDR3 amino acids: CASREGTNMNTEAFF. The CDR3 DNA, read in part, is TGTGCCAGCAGGGAGGGGACTAACATGAACACTGAA.

Comment on this clone: Read sequence stops 3 residues before the CDR3 end, and the germline J gene provides the missing end. The rearrangement joins TRBV18 to TRBJ2-7; tentative D call: TRBD1 (7 bases). The V gene lost 2 bases and the J gene lost 2 bases, with 13 bases spanning the gap. This CDR3 is 15 amino acids long. Per the germline V gene, CDR1 is KGHSH and CDR2 is LQKENI. The DNA read from the CDR3 is TGTGCCAGCTCACCAAGTCAGGGGGGAACCTACGAG. Amino acids: CASSPSQGGTYE. The whole CDR3 protein reads CASSPSQGGTYEQYF.

Comment on this clone: The read terminates 3 residues ahead of where the CDR3 ends, so the germline J gene completes it. The rearrangement joins TRBV30 to TRBJ1-2; no firm D call. CDR1 and CDR2 (germline): GTSNPN, SVGIG (reference sequence). Trimming removed 2 bases at V and 4 bases at J, with 14 bases between. This CDR3 region has 14 residues. The CDR3 spells CAWSRAFVSYGYTF. The part of the CDR3 DNA that was read is TGTGCCTGGAGTAGGGCGTTTGTAAGCTATGGC.

Turning to this clone: The CDR3 end falls 3 residues outside the read, so it is completed with the germline J gene. The chain has TRBV19 and TRBJ2-3, with 7 bases matching TRBD1. This CDR3 is built from 15 residues. Germline V gives CDR1 LNHDA, CDR2 SQIVND (reference sequence). The CDR3 protein is CASSMGTVVVETQYF. CDR3 DNA, as far as it was read: TGTGCCAGTAGTATGGGGACAGTCGTGGTGGAGACG.

The covered CDR3 bases are TGCAGTGCTTCACGACTAGTGCAGGCCGGGGAG. Amino acids: CSASRLVQAGE. The whole CDR3 sequence reads CSASRLVQAGELFF. The genes are TRBV20-1 and TRBJ2-2, with D possibly being TRBD2 (6 bases). The sequence runs out 3 residues before the end of the CDR3; the remainder is reconstructed from the germline J gene. Germline CDR1 DFQATT, CDR2 SNEGSKA (reference sequence). V lost 5 bases and J 6 bases, leaving 16 bases between the germline ends. The CDR3 totals 14 residues.

As regards this clone: The read falls 3 residues short of the CDR3 end, and the missing part is taken from the germline J gene. The chain links TRBV14 to TRBJ1-1, with TRBD1 matching over 12 bases. The CDR3 is made up of 15 amino acids. Germline loops: CDR1 SGHDN, CDR2 FVKESK. CDR3 residues: CASSQDLPGQGAAFF. The covered CDR3 bases are TGTGCCAGCAGCCAAGACCTCCCGGGACAGGGGGCG.

With respect to this clone: Read coverage stops 3 residues before the CDR3 terminus; the germline J gene supplies the remainder. V usage is TRBV4-1 and J usage is TRBJ1-6, with a possible D match to TRBD1 (5 bases). V was pared by 3 bases and J by 8 bases, with 14 bases between. CDR1 and CDR2 from the germline V gene are MGHRA and YSYEKL. CDR3 length: 15 amino acids. CDR3: CASSHPDSPHSPLHF. The sequenced part of the CDR3 DNA is TGCGCCAGCAGCCACCCCGACAGTCCCCATTCACCC.

As for this clone: The DNA ends 3 residues before the CDR3 does, and the rest of the CDR3 is filled in from the germline J gene. The chain recombines TRBV28 with TRBJ2-3; a weak D match, TRBD1 (5 bases). V was pared by 7 bases and J by 0 bases, with 11 bases between. This CDR3 region has 14 residues. CDR1 is MDHEN, CDR2 SYDVKM, per germline. CDR3 bases read: TGTGCCAGCACCGACAGTTCTAGCACAGATACG. Amino acid sequence: CASTDSSSTDT. In full, the CDR3 reads CASTDSSSTDTQYF.

Of note for this clone: The CDR3 goes on 3 residues after the read ends, and that part is filled in from the germline J gene. The chain joins TRBV19 to TRBJ2-3; TRBD2 aligns across 10 bases. Germline CDR1 is LNHDA and CDR2 is SQIVND (reference sequence). The CDR3 is 15 amino acids. With V trimmed by 4 bases and J by 5 bases, 6 bases remained unmatched. The DNA read from the CDR3 is TGTGCCAGTAGTAAAAGCGGGAGGGCCGTAGATACG. Its protein is CASSKSGRAVDT. In full, the CDR3 reads CASSKSGRAVDTQYF.

A word on this clone: The read finishes 3 residues shy of the CDR3 end, and the germline J gene is used to complete it. The chain uses TRBV20-1 and TRBJ2-5; D uncertain. This CDR3 region has 13 residues. Trimming removed 4 bases from V and 7 bases from J, with 16 bases in between. Germline loops: CDR1 DFQATT, CDR2 SNEGSKA (reference sequence). The CDR3 DNA, read in part, is TGCAGTGCTACTAAGTCGTCCCTCGGGACC. It encodes CSATKSSLGT. The entire CDR3 reads CSATKSSLGTQYF.

As to this clone: The read stops 3 residues short of the end of the CDR3; the missing end is completed from the germline J gene. V is TRBV7-9 and J is TRBJ2-2, with D possibly matching TRBD2 (5 bases). The germline V and J ends were trimmed by 5 bases and 1 base, with 11 bases remaining between them. Germline V CDR1 and CDR2: SEHNR, FQNEAQ (reference sequence). The CDR3 has 15 residues. This CDR3 is CASSILSENTGELFF. Partial CDR3 DNA: TGTGCCAGCAGCATCCTTAGCGAGAACACCGGGGAG. Full variable domain (outside the CDR3, taken from reference TRBV7-9 and TRBJ2-2): DTGVSQNPRHKITKRGQNVTFRCDPISEHNRLYWYRQTLGQGPEFLTYFQNEAQLEKSRLLSDRFSAERPKGSFSTLEIQRTEQGDSAMYLCASSILSENTGELFFGEGSRLTVL.

As for this clone: The read falls 3 residues short of the CDR3 end, and the missing part is taken from the germline J gene. The V call is TRBV2, the J call TRBJ1-1, with D maybe TRBD1 (6 bases). Germline CDR1 and CDR2: SNHLY and FYNNEI. This CDR3 contains 15 residues. Trimming left V 8 bases short and J 2 bases short, with 18 bases between. The CDR3 is CASRGQTRLNTEAFF. The sequenced part of the CDR3 DNA is TGTGCCAGCCGAGGACAGACCAGACTTAACACTGAA.

Worth noting for this clone: The CDR3 end lies 3 residues beyond the end of the read and is filled in from the germline J gene. The V and J genes are TRBV30 and TRBJ1-2; weak D call: TRBD1 (6 bases). The CDR3 sequence is 12 residues long. Germline V lookup: CDR1 GTSNPN, CDR2 SVGIG (reference sequence). V was shortened by 1 base and J by 7 bases, with 10 bases between the two germline ends. CDR3 in amino acids: CAWSAQGIGYTF. Incomplete CDR3 DNA: TGTGCCTGGAGTGCACAGGGTATTGGC.

Remarks on this clone: The CDR3 end is not reached by the read, which stops 3 residues before it; the germline J gene fills it in. This rearrangement joins TRBV7-6 to TRBJ1-2, with D possibly being TRBD1 (6 bases). Germline values: CDR1 SGHVS, CDR2 FNYEAQ. The CDR3 runs to 13 residues. Incomplete CDR3 DNA: TGTGCCAGCAGCTTTGGGGGCGCTTGGGGC. This codes for CASSFGGAWG. The whole CDR3 reads CASSFGGAWGYTF.

A remark on this clone: From the germline J gene comes the end of the CDR3, since the read stops 3 residues before it. V and J are TRBV19 and TRBJ2-1; TRBD2 matches at 14 bases. The CDR3 has 15 amino acids. V dropped 4 bases and J dropped 7; count of bases not matched to a gene: 3. In germline, CDR1 is LNHDA, CDR2 SQIVND (reference sequence). The sequenced CDR3 bases are TGTGCCAGTAGTACCGGGACTAGCGGGAGAAATGAG. This gives the protein CASSTGTSGRNE. The whole CDR3 reads CASSTGTSGRNEQFF.

With respect to this clone: Read sequence stops 3 residues before the CDR3 end, and the germline J gene provides the missing end. The chain is built from TRBV7-9 and TRBJ2-7; the D gene is possibly TRBD1 (6 bases). The CDR3 contains 13 residues. Germline V lookup: CDR1 SEHNR, CDR2 FQNEAQ (reference sequence). V lost 7 bases, J lost 5 bases, and 15 bases lay in between. Partial CDR3 DNA: TGTGCCAGCAACAGGGACGGCGGCCACGAG. It translates to CASNRDGGHE. The whole CDR3 sequence reads CASNRDGGHEQYF. Using reference TRBV7-9 and TRBJ2-7 for the parts outside the CDR3, the full variable domain is DTGVSQNPRHKITKRGQNVTFRCDPISEHNRLYWYRQTLGQGPEFLTYFQNEAQLEKSRLLSDRFSAERPKGSFSTLEIQRTEQGDSAMYLCASNRDGGHEQYFGPGTRLTVT.

CDR3 bases read: TGTGCCAGCAGTTACTCGTTTGGCCGAGCGGGAGGAGATGAG. It encodes CASSYSFGRAGGDE. The whole CDR3 region reads CASSYSFGRAGGDEQFF. V usage is TRBV6-2 or TRBV6-3 and J usage is TRBJ2-1; 9 bases are shared with TRBD2. The read ends 3 residues before the CDR3 terminus; that terminus is restored from the germline J gene. Germline CDR1 and CDR2: MNHEY and SVGEGT. Trimming took 0 bases from V and 8 from J; bases not matched to a gene: 11. The CDR3 sequence is 17 residues long.

Worth noting for this clone: The read gets to within 3 residues of the CDR3 end, and the germline J gene fills in the rest. This chain uses TRBV19 with TRBJ2-4; 10 bases line up with TRBD1. This CDR3 spans 13 amino acids. Germline V lookup: CDR1 LNHDA, CDR2 SQIVND (reference sequence). The CDR3 sequence is CASSIGTGEGQYF. The covered CDR3 bases are TGTGCCAGTAGTATTGGGACAGGGGAAGGT.